This passage covers 25 T cell receptor beta chains from one sample sequenced in a study of identical twins. TCRdb redid the calling of the 5' RACE reads with MiXCR, one entry per CDR3 protein. This table has about 330,000 distinct CDR3 sequences, about 12% appearing once. These same records also appear under a second study, on yellow fever vaccine responses in identical twins.

The sample consisted of CD8+ T cells sorted from blood. These receptors were obtained from a woman aged 18-29 years in good health.

This clonotype has only a few counts. This chain connects TRBV25-1 to TRBJ2-5; D perhaps matches TRBD2 (7 bases). Trimming took off 4 bases at V and 5 bases at J, with 11 bases between the two ends. The CDR3 sequence is 13 residues long. Germline V gives CDR1 MGHDK, CDR2 SYGVNS. The CDR3, as DNA: TGTGCCAGCAGTGCGGGGGGCCGGGAGACCCAGTACTTC. Translated, it gives CASSAGGRETQYF.

The gene calls are TRBV28 and TRBJ1-1, with 10 positions matching TRBD1. The CDR3 is 15 amino acids. J gave up 5 bases and V 7 bases, and 10 bases lay outside the gene matches. Germline V gene data show CDR1 as MDHEN and CDR2 as SYDVKM. The CDR3 DNA reads as TGTGCCAGCAAACTCCCGACAGGGGGCTTAACTGAAGCTTTCTTT. It specifies CASKLPTGGLTEAFF.

In its sample, this clonotype was seen a few times. This chain joins TRBV6-5 and TRBJ1-1; TRBD1 is a possible D gene (5 bases). Between the trimmed V and J ends, which lost 2 bases and 6 bases, there was a span of 13 bases. The CDR3 is made up of 14 amino acids. Germline lookup yields CDR1 MNHEY and CDR2 SVGAGI. The CDR3: CASSYGQGWAEAFF. CDR3 in DNA: TGTGCCAGCAGTTACGGGCAGGGCTGGGCTGAAGCTTTCTTT.

The CDR3 spells CASSLEAKTQYF. CDR3 nucleotides: TGTGCCAGCAGCTTGGAGGCCAAGACCCAGTACTTC. This rearrangement joins TRBV5-6 to TRBJ2-5; D remains ambiguous. The germline CDR1 and CDR2 sequences are SGHDT and YYEEEE. The CDR3 length is 12 residues. V lost 0 bases and J 6 bases, leaving 6 bases between the germline ends.

This clonotype was counted between two and nine times. V and J are TRBV7-9 and TRBJ2-5, with no clear D. The CDR3 extends over 14 amino acids. Germline V lookup: CDR1 SEHNR, CDR2 FQNEAQ (reference sequence). V lost 7 bases, J lost 0 bases, and 12 bases lay in between. The DNA for the CDR3 is TGTGCCAGCACCCAGAACGGAAACCAAGAGACCCAGTACTTC. Its translation: CASTQNGNQETQYF.

DNA of the CDR3: TGTGCCAGCAAGCCCGGACTAGCGGGAGGAACCCGCCCCCTCACAGATACGCAGTATTTT. Translation: CASKPGLAGGTRPLTDTQYF. This chain uses TRBV2 with TRBJ2-3, with 14 nucleotides matching TRBD2. The CDR3 extends over 20 amino acids. The V gene's germline CDR1 is SNHLY and CDR2 FYNNEI. V trimming: 7 bases; J trimming: 2 bases; junction bases outside the gene matches: 17.

This clonotype was recorded a few times. The V call is TRBV6-1, the J call TRBJ1-1; possible D gene TRBD1, 6 bases. CDR1 MNHNS and CDR2 SASEGT come from the germline V gene. This CDR3 contains 14 residues. Trimming removed 4 bases from V and 1 base from J, with 10 bases in between. CDR3 region: CASSGGQRNTEAFF. In DNA, the CDR3 is TGTGCCAGCAGTGGAGGACAGAGGAACACTGAAGCTTTCTTT.

This clonotype appeared a few times. The V call is TRBV4-1, the J call TRBJ1-1; D not resolved. Trimming removed 1 base from V and 0 bases from J, with 15 bases in between. This CDR3 has 17 residues. CDR1 is MGHRA and CDR2 is YSYEKL in the germline V gene. The CDR3 DNA is TGCGCCAGCAGCCAAGCCCAGATCGGAAGGGTGAACACTGAAGCTTTCTTT. Translation: CASSQAQIGRVNTEAFF.

The V and J genes are TRBV12-3 or TRBV12-4 and TRBJ2-7, with 7 positions matching TRBD1. The V and J ends lost 3 bases and 1 base, in that order; junction bases with no gene match: 3. The CDR3 sequence is 14 residues long. The CDR3 coding sequence is TGTGCCAGCAGTTTTGGGACAGCATCCTACGAGCAGTACTTC. This sequence encodes CASSFGTASYEQYF.

This clonotype was picked up a small number of times. The chain carries TRBV15 and TRBJ2-4, with D possibly matching TRBD2 (5 bases). Germline V gene data show CDR1 as LNHNV and CDR2 as YYDKDF (reference sequence). V lost 1 base and J 8 bases, leaving 15 bases between the germline ends. The CDR3 spans 15 residues. This CDR3 reads CATSRGRVLGDIQYF. The CDR3 DNA reads TGTGCCACCAGCAGAGGTCGAGTTCTCGGGGACATTCAGTACTTC.

The rearrangement links TRBV29-1 to TRBJ2-1; 8 bases line up with TRBD1. J was trimmed by 6 bases and V by 6 bases; bases with no gene match: 13. Germline CDR1 SQVTM, CDR2 ANQGSEA. The CDR3 is made up of 15 amino acids. As DNA, the CDR3 is TGCAGCGTGGCCCTTCCCGGGGACAGGCCCAATGAGCAGTTCTTC. Translated, it gives CSVALPGDRPNEQFF.

This clonotype has a count of ten or more. The chain couples TRBV5-1 to TRBJ2-3; weak D call: TRBD1 (7 bases). The V gene's germline CDR1 is SGHRS and CDR2 YFSETQ. Trimming stripped 5 bases from V and 4 bases from J, with 20 bases between. The length of the CDR3 is 16 residues. This chain's CDR3 is CASSPQAGGPADTQYF. The CDR3 DNA reads TGCGCCAGCAGTCCCCAGGCAGGGGGGCCCGCAGATACGCAGTATTTT.

This sequence joins TRBV4-1 and TRBJ2-3; D gene unclear. CDR3 size: 16 residues. The germline gives CDR1 MGHRA, CDR2 YSYEKL. The ends were cut back, 0 bases at V and 4 bases at J, with 14 bases in the middle. DNA for the CDR3: TGCGCCAGCAGCCAAGATCCCCCCCTTGGAGCAGATACGCAGTATTTT. Encoded protein: CASSQDPPLGADTQYF.

This clonotype was seen more than once but under ten times. The V call is TRBV7-9, the J call TRBJ2-5; a possible D gene is TRBD1 (6 bases). Germline V gene lookup returns CDR1 SEHNR and CDR2 FQNEAQ (reference sequence). CDR3 length equals 15 residues. Trimming took 7 bases from V and 1 from J, leaving 16 bases between them. CDR3 in DNA: TGTGCCAGCACCTCCGTGGGGGCGACCCAAGAGACCCAGTACTTC. It is translated as CASTSVGATQETQYF.

This rearrangement joins TRBV12-3 or TRBV12-4 to TRBJ2-1; the D is unclear. The CDR3 consists of 12 residues. V was cut by 3 bases and J by 8 bases, with 8 bases left in between. The CDR3 bases are TGTGCCAGCAGTTTCGGCGCAGATGAGCAGTTCTTC. Protein: CASSFGADEQFF.

This clonotype was seen many times. This chain links TRBV12-3 or TRBV12-4 with TRBJ2-7; D is possibly TRBD2 (5 bases). Trimming pared 7 bases from V and 2 bases from J, leaving 15 bases between. This CDR3 has 14 residues. This CDR3 reads CASTSDSYPYEQYF. CDR3 sequence (DNA): TGTGCCAGCACCTCGGACTCTTACCCCTACGAGCAGTACTTC.

This clonotype was seen a few times. The chain links TRBV29-1 to TRBJ1-2, with a weak D call TRBD1 (6 bases). Trimming left V 7 bases short and J 0 bases short, with 21 bases between. In germline, CDR1 is SQVTM, CDR2 ANQGSEA. This CDR3 spans 16 amino acids. CDR3 sequence: CSAFTGSEDTNYGYTF. As DNA, the CDR3 is TGCAGCGCCTTCACAGGGAGCGAAGACACTAACTATGGCTACACCTTC.

This clonotype has a count of ten or more. The chain couples TRBV7-9 to TRBJ2-1, with TRBD1 identical over 9 bases. J was trimmed by 8 bases and V by 5 bases; bases with no gene match: 7. Germline V lookup: CDR1 SEHNR, CDR2 FQNEAQ (reference sequence). The CDR3 runs 14 residues. The CDR3 DNA reads TGTGCCAGCAGCACGGGACAGGGAGACGATGAGCAGTTCTTC. Its protein product is CASSTGQGDDEQFF.

This clonotype occurred many times. The chain employs TRBV20-1 and TRBJ2-1; unclear D gene. CDR1 and CDR2 from the germline V gene are DFQATT and SNEGSKA (reference sequence). Trimming removed 6 bases from V and 10 bases from J, with 16 bases in between. The CDR3 consists of 12 residues. The CDR3 reads CSAKSTPREQFF. The CDR3 nucleotides read TGCAGTGCCAAATCGACCCCCCGGGAGCAGTTCTTC.

This clonotype occurred a few times. V is TRBV11-2 and J is TRBJ2-2, with D perhaps being TRBD1 or TRBD2 (5 bases each). Trimming took off 0 bases at V and 7 bases at J, with 18 bases between the two ends. The CDR3 is made up of 17 amino acids. Looked up from germline, CDR1 is SGHAT and CDR2 is FQNNGV. This CDR3 is CASSLEVHEGPSGELFF. Here the CDR3 DNA reads TGTGCCAGCAGCTTAGAGGTTCACGAGGGGCCGAGCGGGGAGCTGTTTTTT.

This clonotype was detected many times. This sequence joins TRBV12-3 or TRBV12-4 and TRBJ2-1; D might be TRBD2 (5 bases). CDR3 length: 14 amino acids. The V and J ends lost 2 bases and 2 bases respectively, with 7 bases between them. The CDR3 sequence is CASSLTGTYNEQFF. CDR3 nucleotide sequence: TGTGCCAGCAGTTTAACCGGGACCTACAATGAGCAGTTCTTC.

The V gene is TRBV7-9, the J gene TRBJ1-5, with no clear D. The germline V gene encodes CDR1 SEHNR and CDR2 FQNEAQ (reference sequence). The CDR3 consists of 14 residues. V was clipped by 3 bases and J by 0 bases, with 6 bases between them. DNA of the CDR3: TGTGCCAGCAGCTTCTCGGGTAGCAATCAGCCCCAGCATTTT. This gives the protein CASSFSGSNQPQHF.

This clonotype was seen a single time. The gene calls are TRBV6-5 and TRBJ2-5; D tentatively fits TRBD1 or TRBD2 (5 bases each). Trimming stripped 2 bases from V and 5 bases from J, with 12 bases between. The CDR3 has 14 residues. The germline V gene has CDR1 MNHEY and CDR2 SVGAGI. The CDR3 loop reads CASSYGASRETQYF. DNA for the CDR3: TGTGCCAGCAGTTACGGGGCTAGCCGGGAGACCCAGTACTTC.

This clonotype has only a few counts. This sequence joins TRBV5-6 and TRBJ2-3; TRBD2 aligns across 16 bases. This CDR3 region has 17 residues. CDR1 is SGHDT and CDR2 is YYEEEE in the germline V gene. V lost 4 bases, J lost 5 bases, and 7 bases stayed unmatched. CDR3: CASSTGLAGGLGDTQYF. As DNA, the CDR3 is TGTGCCAGCAGCACGGGACTAGCGGGGGGGCTGGGAGATACGCAGTATTTT.

This clonotype has a handful of counts. J is TRBJ2-1 and V is TRBV7-2; a possible D gene is TRBD2 (5 bases). Looked up from germline, CDR1 is SGHTA and CDR2 is FQGNSA. V dropped 5 bases and J dropped 3 bases, with 8 bases sitting between them. The CDR3 loop spans 13 amino acids. For the CDR3, the DNA is TGTGCCAGCAGCGCCGGGATCTACAATGAGCAGTTCTTC. Amino acids: CASSAGIYNEQFF.